The 28 T cell receptor beta chains below all came from one sample that was sequenced in a study of early stage breast cancer tumors. The table came from immunoSEQ multiplex PCR; TCRdb's copy has only in-frame clones and leaves some out. This table holds some 20,000 clones, approximately 82% found once. Material for sequencing was blood. These receptors came from a person between 70 and 80 years old with breast cancer.

This clone was observed a single time. The chain is built from TRBV5-1 and TRBJ2-3; no clear D gene. This CDR3 spans 15 amino acids. The germline V and J ends were trimmed by 5 bases and 0 bases, with 13 bases remaining between them. In germline, CDR1 is SGHRS, CDR2 YFSETQ. As DNA, the CDR3 is TGCGCCAGCAGGGTGCAAGCGCAAAGCACAGATACGCAGTATTTT. It translates to CASRVQAQSTDTQYF.

The chain employs TRBV5-6 and TRBJ1-1; D is unresolved. Looked up from germline, CDR1 is SGHDT and CDR2 is YYEEEE. The CDR3 runs to 14 residues. The V and J ends lost 0 bases and 1 base respectively, with 7 bases between them. DNA for the CDR3: TGTGCCAGCAGCTTGGAGTACGGGAACACTGAAGCTTTCTTT. Protein product: CASSLEYGNTEAFF.

The chain has TRBV4-1 and TRBJ2-2, with D tentatively TRBD1 (6 bases). There are 16 residues in the CDR3. V was cut by 4 bases and J by 0 bases, with 12 bases left in between. The germline gives CDR1 MGHRA, CDR2 YSYEKL. The CDR3 DNA sequence: TGCGCCAGCAGCCTCCGGACAGTCGCGAACACCGGGGAGCTGTTTTTT. This translates into CASSLRTVANTGELFF.

This sequence joins TRBV9 and TRBJ1-6, with no clear D. The germline CDR1 and CDR2 sequences are SGDLS and YYNGEE. V lost 2 bases to trimming and J lost 6 bases, with 9 bases between them. There are 14 residues in the CDR3. CDR3 residues: CASSVSPVNSPLHF. The CDR3, as DNA: TGTGCCAGCAGCGTTTCCCCTGTTAATTCACCCCTCCACTTT.

The chain carries TRBV6-5 and TRBJ2-7; TRBD2 aligns across 7 bases. The J segment lost 0 bases and the V segment lost 8 bases, leaving 7 bases of the junction unmatched. The CDR3 length is 14 residues. CDR1 and CDR2 from the germline V gene are MNHEY and SVGAGI. The CDR3 reads CASGGGRSSYEQYF. The DNA for the CDR3 is TGTGCCAGCGGGGGGGGGAGGAGCTCCTACGAGCAGTACTTC.

The chain employs TRBV5-4 and TRBJ2-5; 9 bases line up with TRBD1. Germline V gene sequence: CDR1 SGHNT, CDR2 YYREEE (reference sequence). The ends lost 2 bases at V and 5 bases at J; junction bases unmatched: 1. The CDR3 sequence is 13 residues long. The CDR3 DNA is TGTGCCAGCAGCTTACAGGGGGCCGAGACCCAGTACTTC. Amino acids: CASSLQGAETQYF.

The chain is built from TRBV28 and TRBJ1-1; 7 positions agree with TRBD1. V shed 9 bases, J shed 11 bases, and the junction held 9 bases outside the gene matches. Germline values: CDR1 MDHEN, CDR2 SYDVKM. This CDR3 is 11 amino acids long. CDR3 residues: CASGQALKAFF. CDR3 sequence (DNA): TGTGCCAGTGGACAGGCGTTGAAGGCTTTCTTT.

This chain joins TRBV5-8 and TRBJ1-2; D may be TRBD1 (6 bases). Between the trimmed V and J ends, which lost 4 bases and 2 bases, there was a span of 15 bases. The germline gives CDR1 SGHTS, CDR2 YDEGEE. The CDR3 runs 15 residues. The DNA for the CDR3 is TGTGCCAGCAGCAAAAACAGGGTCGCGAACTATGGCTACACCTTC. Translated: CASSKNRVANYGYTF. Using reference TRBV5-8 and TRBJ1-2 for the parts outside the CDR3, the full variable domain is EAGVTQSPTHLIKTRGQQATLRCSPISGHTSVYWYQQALGLGLQFLLWYDEGEERNRGNFPPRFSGRQFPNYSSELNVNALELEDSALYLCASSKNRVANYGYTFGSGTRLTVV.

This clone was observed a single time. The chain combines TRBV15 with TRBJ2-4; perhaps TRBD1 as D (6 bases). CDR1 and CDR2 from the germline V gene are LNHNV and YYDKDF (reference sequence). V lost 3 bases to trimming and J lost 6 bases, with 18 bases between them. The CDR3 loop spans 16 amino acids. The CDR3 DNA follows: TGTGCCACCAGCAGGGAGACAGGCGTTCCTCTAAACATTCAGTACTTC. Protein sequence: CATSRETGVPLNIQYF. The full variable domain, with the rest looked up from reference TRBV15 and TRBJ2-4, is DAMVIQNPRYQVTQFGKPVTLSCSQTLNHNVMYWYQQKSSQAPKLLFHYYDKDFNNEADTPDNFQSRRPNTSFCFLDIRSPGLGDTAMYLCATSRETGVPLNIQYFGAGTRLSVL.

V usage is TRBV4-3 and J usage is TRBJ2-1, with TRBD2 matching over 10 bases. Germline CDR1 LGHNA, CDR2 YSLEER. Losses at the gene ends were 4 bases for V and 6 bases for J; bases not matched to a gene: 9. This CDR3 comprises 16 residues. CDR3 residues: CASSPYRLAGANEQFF. Written as DNA, the CDR3 is TGCGCCAGCAGCCCATATAGGCTAGCGGGGGCCAATGAGCAGTTCTTC.

As concerns this clone: The sample holds other DNA sequences that translate to the same CDR3. J is TRBJ2-7 and V is TRBV30, with 9 bases identical to TRBD1. Germline values: CDR1 GTSNPN, CDR2 SVGIG (reference sequence). The V gene end was trimmed by 2 bases and the J gene end by 3 bases; junction bases not matched to a gene: 8. CDR3 length: 15 amino acids. The CDR3 DNA reads TGTGCCTGGAGTCCTCCGGGACAGGGTCACTACGAGCAGTACTTC. This codes for CAWSPPGQGHYEQYF.

Notes on this clone: The missing conserved phenylalanine or tryptophan at the end of this CDR3 makes a read error likely. The DNA is omitted, as the CDR3 cannot be located on it reliably, and the CDR3 follows TCRdb's listing. This chain connects TRBV27 to TRBJ1-4; the table's D call of TRBD1 was not tested on the DNA. Germline V gives CDR1 MNHEY, CDR2 SMNVEV (reference sequence). Counting both end residues, the CDR3 totals 10 amino acids. This chain's CDR3 is CASSTGTGTC.

The chain carries TRBV5-1 and TRBJ2-1, with TRBD2 matching 9 bases. The germline gives CDR1 SGHRS, CDR2 YFSETQ. This CDR3 is built from 16 residues. The ends lost 0 bases at V and 2 bases at J; junction bases unmatched: 3. The chain's CDR3 is CASSLGSGGAYNEQFF. The DNA of the CDR3 is TGCGCCAGCAGCTTGGGTAGCGGGGGTGCCTACAATGAGCAGTTCTTC.

The CDR3 DNA is TGTGCCAGCAGCTTAGGGGGCAGGGGTGGGAATGAGCAGTTCTTC. It yields the protein CASSLGGRGGNEQFF. The chain carries TRBV7-9 and TRBJ2-1; the D gene is possibly TRBD1 (6 bases). This CDR3 comprises 15 residues. CDR1 is SEHNR and CDR2 is FQNEAQ in the germline V gene (reference sequence). Trimming removed 1 base from V and 7 bases from J, with 14 bases in between.

The chain combines TRBV19 with TRBJ2-1, with 12 nucleotides matching TRBD1. CDR1 is LNHDA and CDR2 is SQIVND in the germline V gene (reference sequence). The length of the CDR3 is 20 residues. The J segment lost 2 bases and the V segment lost 3 bases, leaving 14 bases of the junction unmatched. CDR3 residues: CASSIRGTGGLGRTYNEQFF. The CDR3 DNA sequence: TGTGCCAGTAGTATTCGGGGGACAGGGGGCCTGGGAAGAACCTACAATGAGCAGTTCTTC.

The J gene is TRBJ1-4, the V gene TRBV11-2, with 8 positions matching TRBD1. Germline V CDR1 and CDR2: SGHAT, FQNNGV. After removal of 2 bases from V and 7 bases from J, the junction contained 6 bases not matched to a gene. CDR3 length: 15 amino acids. CDR3 sequence (DNA): TGTGCCAGCAGCTTAAGGACAGGGTCGGGTGAAAAACTGTTTTTT. This codes for CASSLRTGSGEKLFF.

The chain couples TRBV5-1 to TRBJ2-1, with 10 nucleotides matching TRBD2. The V gene's germline CDR1 is SGHRS and CDR2 YFSETQ. Unmatched junction bases numbered 4, after V lost 0 bases and J lost 4 bases. CDR3 length equals 16 residues. CDR3 protein: CASSLAGAGGYNEQFF. CDR3 nucleotides: TGCGCCAGCAGCTTGGCCGGAGCGGGGGGGTACAATGAGCAGTTCTTC.

CDR3 nucleotide sequence: TGTGCCAGCAGCAAGGGACTAGCGGGGGGAAATGAGCAGTTCTTC. Its translation: CASSKGLAGGNEQFF. V and J are TRBV7-7 and TRBJ2-1, with 15 bases matching TRBD2. J lost 7 bases, V lost 5 bases, and 3 bases had no gene match. Germline assignment: CDR1 SSHAT and CDR2 FNYEAQ (reference sequence). This CDR3 region has 15 residues.

This chain links TRBV28 with TRBJ1-2; tentatively, D is TRBD1 (5 bases). Germline assignment: CDR1 MDHEN and CDR2 SYDVKM. This CDR3 contains 15 residues. The V end was cut by 2 bases, the J end by 0 bases, with 10 bases between. CDR3 in amino acids: CASSLVGLTNYGYTF. The CDR3 DNA sequence: TGTGCCAGCAGTTTAGTGGGGCTCACTAACTATGGCTACACCTTC.

The chain uses TRBV2 and TRBJ1-1; 7 nucleotides agree with TRBD1. The V segment lost 6 bases and the J segment 4 bases; nucleotides outside the gene matches: 14. This CDR3 has 16 residues. The V gene's germline CDR1 is SNHLY and CDR2 FYNNEI. CDR3 protein: CASSGKVPTGLTEAFF. The DNA of the CDR3 is TGTGCCAGCAGCGGAAAGGTACCGACAGGGCTCACTGAAGCTTTCTTT. The full variable domain, completed using reference TRBV2 and TRBJ1-1, is EPEVTQTPSHQVTQMGQEVILRCVPISNHLYFYWYRQILGQKVEFLVSFYNNEISEKSEIFDDQFSVERPDGSNFTLKIRSTKLEDSAMYFCASSGKVPTGLTEAFFGQGTRLTVV.

This sequence joins TRBV7-9 and TRBJ1-3; the D gene is possibly TRBD1 (5 bases). Germline CDR1 and CDR2: SEHNR and FQNEAQ (reference sequence). The CDR3 sequence is 15 residues long. The V end lost 3 bases, the J end lost 3 bases, and 12 bases lay between the germline ends. The CDR3 sequence is CASSFGSGVGNTIYF. The CDR3, as DNA: TGTGCCAGCAGCTTCGGATCGGGGGTTGGAAACACCATATATTTT.

The rearrangement uses TRBV9 and TRBJ2-3; TRBD2 agrees at 9 bases. The ends lost 3 bases at V and 6 bases at J; junction bases unmatched: 14. Germline CDR1 reads SGDLS; CDR2 reads YYNGEE. This CDR3 comprises 17 residues. This CDR3 is CASSAGVGRGGADTQYF. DNA of the CDR3: TGTGCCAGCAGCGCAGGGGTAGGGCGGGGGGGCGCGGATACGCAGTATTTT.

This chain links TRBV6-5 with TRBJ1-5; the match to TRBD1 covers 9 bases. The V segment lost 6 bases and the J segment 2 bases; nucleotides outside the gene matches: 2. Germline lookup yields CDR1 MNHEY and CDR2 SVGAGI. The CDR3 runs 14 residues. The CDR3 DNA reads as TGTGCCAGCAGGCGGACAGGGGGCAATCAGCCCCAGCATTTT. Translated: CASRRTGGNQPQHF.

The rearrangement joins TRBV19 to TRBJ1-1; possible D gene TRBD1, 6 bases. The V and J ends lost 2 bases and 7 bases respectively, with 14 bases between them. CDR1 is LNHDA and CDR2 is SQIVND in the germline V gene (reference sequence). The CDR3 is 14 amino acids. The CDR3 DNA sequence: TGTGCCAGTAGTATAACCCGCGGACAGTTTGAAGCTTTCTTT. This codes for CASSITRGQFEAFF.

There are a few counts of this clone. The chain links TRBV16 to TRBJ2-7, with unresolved D. The germline V gene has CDR1 KGHSY and CDR2 FQNENV. The V gene lost 1 base and the J gene lost 3 bases, with 4 bases spanning the gap. The CDR3 consists of 12 residues. CDR3 nucleotides: TGTGCCAGCAGCCAATTATTCTACGAGCAGTACTTC. It translates to CASSQLFYEQYF. The full variable domain, rest sourced from reference TRBV16 and TRBJ2-7, is GEEVAQTPKHLVRGEGQKAKLYCAPIKGHSYVFWYQQVLKNEFKFLISFQNENVFDETGMPKERFSAKCLPNSPCSLEIQATKLEDSAVYFCASSQLFYEQYFGPGTRLTVT.

The chain combines TRBV19 with TRBJ2-5, with TRBD1 matching 8 bases. The trim removed 5 bases at V and 5 bases at J, leaving 10 bases unmatched. The germline V gene encodes CDR1 LNHDA and CDR2 SQIVND (reference sequence). The CDR3 consists of 15 residues. The CDR3 nucleotides read TGTGCCAGTAGTCCCCCGGCAGGGGGCTGGGAGACCCAGTACTTC. It encodes CASSPPAGGWETQYF. Complete variable domain (other parts from reference TRBV19 and TRBJ2-5): DGGITQSPKYLFRKEGQNVTLSCEQNLNHDAMYWYRQDPGQGLRLIYYSQIVNDFQKGDIAEGYSVSREKKESFPLTVTSAQKNPTAFYLCASSPPAGGWETQYFGPGTRLLVL.

This sequence joins TRBV7-3 and TRBJ2-2; unclear D gene. V gave up 5 bases and J gave up 4 bases, with 11 bases separating them. The CDR3 has 14 amino acids. Germline V gene lookup returns CDR1 SGHTA and CDR2 FQGTGA. The CDR3 DNA is TGTGCCAGCAGCCCCTTGTCACTCACCGGGGAGCTGTTTTTT. Translating gives CASSPLSLTGELFF.

This chain connects TRBV5-6 to TRBJ1-4; D perhaps matches TRBD1 (6 bases). The CDR3 totals 15 residues. Germline loops: CDR1 SGHDT, CDR2 YYEEEE. The ends were cut back, 4 bases at V and 4 bases at J, with 14 bases in the middle. CDR3 nucleotides: TGTGCCAGCAGCAGCTCTTTAGGGGGTAATGAAAAACTGTTTTTT. Residues: CASSSSLGGNEKLFF.